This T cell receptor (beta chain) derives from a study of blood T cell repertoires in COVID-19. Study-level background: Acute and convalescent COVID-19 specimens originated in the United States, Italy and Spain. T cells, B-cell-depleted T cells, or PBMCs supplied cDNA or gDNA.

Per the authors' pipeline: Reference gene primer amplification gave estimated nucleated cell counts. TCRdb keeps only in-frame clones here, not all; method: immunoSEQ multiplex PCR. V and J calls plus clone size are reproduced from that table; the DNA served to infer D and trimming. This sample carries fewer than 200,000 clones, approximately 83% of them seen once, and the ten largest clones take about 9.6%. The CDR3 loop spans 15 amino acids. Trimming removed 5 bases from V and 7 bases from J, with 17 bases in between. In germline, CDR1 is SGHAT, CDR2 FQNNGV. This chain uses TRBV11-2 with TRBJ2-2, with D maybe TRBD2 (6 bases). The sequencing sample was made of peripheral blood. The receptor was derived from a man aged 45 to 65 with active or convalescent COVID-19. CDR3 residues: CASSQYLASNGELFF. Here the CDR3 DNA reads TGTGCCAGCAGCCAATACCTAGCGAGCAACGGGGAGCTGTTTTTT.